This T cell receptor beta chain stems from a study of cytomegalovirus exposure and HLA in healthy donors. Whereas donors were nominally healthy upon sampling, unrecorded immune exposures were probable. Vbeta (60) and Jbeta (13) primers were used in the PCR. Only in-frame clones appear in the TCRdb table, and some are missing; sequencing was by immunoSEQ multiplex PCR. The sample holds about 160,000 clones, 79% seen once. V lost 4 bases and J lost 3; bases outside the gene matches: 4. This CDR3 has 15 residues. From germline, CDR1 is SGHDT and CDR2 YYEEEE. This TCR was sampled from a man in his fifties in good health and CMV-seropositive. Sequencing was carried out using PBMCs. The rearrangement links TRBV5-6 to TRBJ2-3, with 11 nucleotides matching TRBD2. CDR3 region: CASSVSGRGTDTQYF. The CDR3, as DNA: TGTGCCAGCAGCGTTAGCGGGAGGGGGACAGATACGCAGTATTTT.